A single sample gave rise to the 20 T cell receptor beta chains below, sequenced in a study of post-analysis software for immune sequencing data. Study results and caveats: About five TRBV segments (TRBV5-6, TRBV5-1 and TRBV20-1 among them) occurred more frequently in patients than in controls.

Their specific antigens are unknown. cDNA libraries for TCR beta contained unique molecular identifiers. TCRdb used MiXCR to reprocess the PCR reads, holding one entry per CDR3 protein. This sample has about 540,000 distinct CDR3 sequences, with around a third found just once. Source material: blood. Receptors originate from a girl younger than 18 with multiple sclerosis.

This clonotype has more than one count but fewer than ten. The chain has TRBV10-3 and TRBJ1-5; 8 bases map to TRBD1. Germline CDR1 and CDR2: ENHRY and SYGVKD. V trimming: 3 bases; J trimming: 4 bases; junction bases outside the gene matches: 5. The CDR3 runs 15 residues. The CDR3 coding sequence is TGTGCCATCAGTGAATCGGACAGGGAGAATCAGCCCCAGCATTTT. Translating gives CAISESDRENQPQHF.

This clonotype was found a few times. The chain is built from TRBV5-1 and TRBJ2-1; the match to TRBD2 covers 15 bases. Germline values: CDR1 SGHRS, CDR2 YFSETQ. The CDR3 sequence is 21 residues long. V gave up 1 base and J gave up 0 bases; unmatched junction bases: 11. The chain's CDR3 is CASSLNPGTSGGPFSYNEQFF. CDR3 in DNA: TGCGCCAGCAGCTTGAACCCCGGGACTAGCGGGGGGCCTTTCTCCTACAATGAGCAGTTCTTC.

This clonotype occurred once. The genes are TRBV7-9 and TRBJ2-3, with TRBD2 identical over 11 bases. The CDR3 spans 15 residues. Losses at the gene ends were 4 bases for V and 6 bases for J; bases not matched to a gene: 6. Germline V gene lookup returns CDR1 SEHNR and CDR2 FQNEAQ (reference sequence). CDR3 sequence: CASSSPGLAVDTQYF. The CDR3 DNA is TGTGCCAGCAGCTCCCCGGGACTAGCGGTCGATACGCAGTATTTT. Full variable domain (missing parts from reference TRBV7-9 and TRBJ2-3): DTGVSQNPRHKITKRGQNVTFRCDPISEHNRLYWYRQTLGQGPEFLTYFQNEAQLEKSRLLSDRFSAERPKGSFSTLEIQRTEQGDSAMYLCASSSPGLAVDTQYFGPGTRLTVL.

This clonotype was picked up a small number of times. The V call is TRBV29-1, the J call TRBJ2-2; D remains unclear. This CDR3 comprises 12 residues. V lost 7 bases and J lost 7, with 13 bases in between. Germline CDR1 is SQVTM and CDR2 is ANQGSEA. CDR3 DNA sequence: TGCAGCGCCTCCCTCCGTGTCGGGGAGCTGTTTTTT. This sequence encodes CSASLRVGELFF.

This clonotype has ten or more counts. The chain links TRBV29-1 to TRBJ2-5; the D is unclear. Germline assignment: CDR1 SQVTM and CDR2 ANQGSEA. V gave up 7 bases and J gave up 5 bases, with 8 bases separating them. CDR3 length equals 10 residues. The CDR3 reads CSAVFETQYF. The CDR3 DNA reads as TGCAGCGCTGTTTTTGAGACCCAGTACTTC.

This clonotype appeared a few times. This chain connects TRBV5-6 to TRBJ1-4; TRBD1 might be the D (5 bases). The germline V and J ends were trimmed by 2 bases and 6 bases, with 20 bases remaining between them. In germline, CDR1 is SGHDT, CDR2 YYEEEE. The CDR3 extends over 17 amino acids. In DNA, the CDR3 is TGTGCCAGCAGCTTAGGGGAATTGCGGCTGAAGGATGAAAAACTGTTTTTT. Protein product: CASSLGELRLKDEKLFF.

This clonotype was observed at least ten times. This chain joins TRBV7-2 and TRBJ2-7, with D possibly TRBD1 on 6 matching bases. Germline CDR1 reads SGHTA; CDR2 reads FQGNSA. Deletions cut 1 base from V and 2 bases from J, with 12 bases between. This CDR3 contains 15 residues. CDR3 sequence reads: CASSLVGQGPYEQYF. CDR3 sequence (DNA): TGTGCCAGCAGCTTAGTCGGTCAGGGGCCCTACGAGCAGTACTTC.

The CDR3 is CASSYPGQTYNEQFF. The CDR3 DNA reads TGTGCCAGCAGCTACCCGGGACAGACCTACAATGAGCAGTTCTTC. V and J are TRBV7-9 and TRBJ2-1; 7 bases line up with TRBD1. CDR1 is SEHNR and CDR2 is FQNEAQ in the germline V gene (reference sequence). The CDR3 has 15 amino acids. Trimming removed 4 bases from V and 2 bases from J; junction bases left unmatched: 5.

This clonotype was seen a few times. V is TRBV4-1 and J is TRBJ2-3, with TRBD1 identical over 8 bases. This CDR3 has 16 residues. The germline V gene encodes CDR1 MGHRA and CDR2 YSYEKL. Trimming took 0 bases from V and 0 from J; bases not matched to a gene: 2. The CDR3 reads CASSQDGTGSTDTQYF. CDR3 nucleotide sequence: TGCGCCAGCAGCCAAGATGGGACAGGTAGCACAGATACGCAGTATTTT.

This clonotype was observed a handful of times. This rearrangement joins TRBV12-3 or TRBV12-4 to TRBJ1-2, with D uncertain. The CDR3 loop spans 12 amino acids. Trimming removed 5 bases from V and 8 bases from J, with 12 bases in between. The DNA of the CDR3 is TGTGCCAGCAGTATACGAGTTAGCGGCTACACCTTC. This gives the protein CASSIRVSGYTF.

The V call is TRBV19, the J call TRBJ1-5; a weak D match, TRBD1 (5 bases). Germline V lookup: CDR1 LNHDA, CDR2 SQIVND (reference sequence). This CDR3 spans 14 amino acids. The germline V and J ends were trimmed by 9 bases and 1 base, with 13 bases remaining between them. CDR3 in DNA: TGTGCCAGCGGGGGGGTCTGGAGCAATCAGCCCCAGCATTTT. This sequence encodes CASGGVWSNQPQHF.

The chain joins TRBV9 to TRBJ2-3; 7 positions match TRBD2. Unmatched junction bases numbered 2, after V lost 3 bases and J lost 1 base. The CDR3 runs 14 residues. In germline, CDR1 is SGDLS, CDR2 YYNGEE. CDR3 nucleotide sequence: TGTGCCAGCAGCGAGAGCGGGGGCACAGATACGCAGTATTTT. Protein: CASSESGGTDTQYF.

This sequence joins TRBV24-1 and TRBJ2-4; possible D gene TRBD1, 5 bases. V gave up 7 bases and J gave up 15 bases, with 15 bases separating them. The CDR3 sequence is 11 residues long. In germline, CDR1 is KGHDR, CDR2 SFDVKD. CDR3 sequence reads: CATSQQATLYF. Written as DNA, the CDR3 is TGTGCCACCAGCCAACAGGCAACACTGTACTTC.

This clonotype was detected a few times. The chain combines TRBV28 with TRBJ2-5; D possibly corresponds to TRBD2 (5 bases). Germline V gene sequence: CDR1 MDHEN, CDR2 SYDVKM. CDR3 length: 11 amino acids. With 10 bases removed from V and 4 bases from J, the gap between germline ends came to 10 bases. The CDR3 sequence: CAIASRETQYF. In nucleotides, the CDR3 is TGTGCCATAGCGTCTAGAGAGACCCAGTACTTC.

In this sample, this clonotype turned up a few times. The chain carries TRBV6-5 and TRBJ2-1, with D possibly matching TRBD2 (6 bases). V lost 2 bases to trimming and J lost 4 bases, with 12 bases between them. Germline V gene data show CDR1 as MNHEY and CDR2 as SVGAGI. This CDR3 has 15 amino acids. For the CDR3, the DNA is TGTGCCAGCAGTTACGGAGGGGATGGTTACAATGAGCAGTTCTTC. This sequence encodes CASSYGGDGYNEQFF.

The V gene is TRBV4-1, the J gene TRBJ2-7; D is unresolved. Trimming took off 0 bases at V and 6 bases at J, with 15 bases between the two ends. Germline V gene sequence: CDR1 MGHRA, CDR2 YSYEKL. The CDR3 contains 15 residues. This CDR3 is CASSQDHSLTREQYF. CDR3 sequence (DNA): TGCGCCAGCAGCCAAGACCACAGTCTGACTCGCGAGCAGTACTTC.

The gene calls are TRBV6-5 and TRBJ1-2, with TRBD1 matching 8 bases. Trimming cost V 0 bases and J 3 bases; bases outside gene matches: 0. Germline-derived CDR1 and CDR2 are MNHEY and SVGAGI. The CDR3 is 14 amino acids. The CDR3 sequence: CASSYSDRDYGYTF. In DNA, the CDR3 is TGTGCCAGCAGTTACTCGGACAGGGACTATGGCTACACCTTC.

The gene calls are TRBV20-1 and TRBJ1-1, with D tentatively TRBD1 (6 bases). Looked up from germline, CDR1 is DFQATT and CDR2 is SNEGSKA (reference sequence). CDR3 length: 17 amino acids. Trimming removed 6 bases from V and 0 bases from J, with 23 bases in between. As DNA, the CDR3 is TGCAGTGCCAGACAACCAATACAGGGTTTCCTGAACACTGAAGCTTTCTTT. This encodes CSARQPIQGFLNTEAFF.

In this sample, this clonotype turned up a few times. The V and J genes are TRBV4-2 and TRBJ2-5; TRBD1 or TRBD2 may be the D gene (5 bases each). The CDR3 totals 14 residues. With 1 base removed from V and 2 bases from J, the gap between germline ends came to 8 bases. Germline CDR1 and CDR2: LGHNA and YNFKEQ. As DNA, the CDR3 is TGTGCCAGCAGCCAAGGGGACGGACAAGAGACCCAGTACTTC. This codes for CASSQGDGQETQYF.

This clonotype has ten or more counts. The chain joins TRBV5-6 to TRBJ2-7, with D unresolved. Germline-derived CDR1 and CDR2 are SGHDT and YYEEEE. The length of the CDR3 is 12 residues. Trimming cost V 4 bases and J 1 base, with 6 bases left between them. CDR3 coding DNA: TGTGCCAGCAGCGGAATATCCTACGAGCAGTACTTC. Translated: CASSGISYEQYF.